Included here is one T cell receptor beta chain sequence, with context. One end of the junction varies from germline; a read error may be responsible. Using a constant-region primer together with ProtoScript II reverse transcriptase, TCR beta cDNA was made from roughly 540 ng of total RNA. A slightly modified ARM-PCR protocol with three nested multiplex PCR rounds produced these TCR beta libraries. The first two PCR rounds, around 10 cycles each, used TRBV1-TRBV30 forward primers and a C-beta reverse primer. TCRdb itself ran the multiplex PCR reads through MiXCR, one entry per CDR3 protein. The sample consists of fewer than 400,000 distinct CDR3 sequences, 50% to 75% of them appearing once. This specimen belongs to a study of tumor-infiltrating lymphocytes in primary liver carcinoma. Study summary: The patients had histopathologically diagnosed primary liver carcinoma, and their disease was treated by surgical resection. The cohort included men and women aged 30 to 69 years.

Germline DNA was also extracted, with blood RNA taken from unsorted whole blood. The CDR3 is 17 residues long. Germline lookup yields CDR1 SGHAT and CDR2 FQNNGV. The J gene is TRBJ2-7, the V gene TRBV11-2; TRBD2 matches at 9 bases. Sequencing used peripheral blood. The sequence was obtained from a woman aged 30 to 39 with primary liver carcinoma and hepatitis B virus infection. CDR3 region: CAISLSKRLAAPYERYF. As DNA, the CDR3 is TGTGCCATCAGCTTATCTAAGAGACTAGCGGCACCCTACGAGCGGTACTTC.